These 27 T cell receptor beta chains were sequenced from one sample in a study of blood T cell repertoires in COVID-19. Method: immunoSEQ multiplex PCR; TCRdb's copy keeps in-frame clones and lacks some. The sample includes roughly 100,000 clones, around nine tenths of them seen just once. Sample: peripheral blood. These receptors were obtained from a human donor in a cohort sampled during active COVID-19.

As DNA, the CDR3 is TGTGCCTGGAGTGTTAAACAGGGGGACCAGCCCCAGCATTTT. Translation gives CAWSVKQGDQPQHF. The genes are TRBV30 and TRBJ1-5, with 8 positions matching TRBD1. CDR3 length equals 14 residues. Trimming at V came to 0 bases and at J to 7 bases, leaving 5 bases not matched to a gene. Germline V lookup: CDR1 GTSNPN, CDR2 SVGIG (reference sequence).

The chain joins TRBV7-6 to TRBJ2-1, with 7 bases aligning to TRBD2. The CDR3 length is 14 residues. The V gene end was trimmed by 5 bases and the J gene end by 5 bases; junction bases not matched to a gene: 6. CDR1 is SGHVS, CDR2 FNYEAQ, per germline. CDR3 in amino acids: CASSSTGTNNEQFF. CDR3 in DNA: TGTGCCAGCAGCAGTACCGGGACTAACAATGAGCAGTTCTTC. Using reference TRBV7-6 and TRBJ2-1 for the parts outside the CDR3, the full variable domain is GAGVSQSPRYKVTKRGQDVALRCDPISGHVSLYWYRQALGQGPEFLTYFNYEAQQDKSGLPNDRFSAERPEGSISTLTIQRTEQRDSAMYRCASSSTGTNNEQFFGPGTRLTVL.

A single count supports this clone. In DNA form, the CDR3 reads TGCGCCAGCAGCCAAGGAACTCGCACCTCCTACAATGAGCAGTTCTTC. As protein: CASSQGTRTSYNEQFF. The chain has TRBV4-1 and TRBJ2-1; no definite D call. The V end was cut by 1 base, the J end by 0 bases, with 10 bases between. The germline CDR1 and CDR2 sequences are MGHRA and YSYEKL. The CDR3 contains 16 residues.

This clone was counted once. CDR3 sequence: CASNQPSRTGGSITYEQYF. CDR3 nucleotides: TGTGCCAGTAACCAACCTAGTAGGACAGGGGGTTCAATCACCTACGAGCAGTACTTC. The chain carries TRBV19 and TRBJ2-7; TRBD1 matches 10 bases. The trim removed 7 bases at V and 2 bases at J, leaving 20 bases unmatched. The CDR3 consists of 19 residues. Looked up from germline, CDR1 is LNHDA and CDR2 is SQIVND (reference sequence).

CDR3 DNA: TGCGCCAGCACGGTGGGGAGGGGGAACACTGAAGCTTTCTTT. Residues: CASTVGRGNTEAFF. The chain couples TRBV5-1 to TRBJ1-1, with a tentative D call TRBD1 (5 bases). CDR3 size: 14 residues. V lost 6 bases and J 1 base, leaving 13 bases between the germline ends. Germline CDR1 is SGHRS and CDR2 is YFSETQ.

The chain couples TRBV12-5 to TRBJ1-2; TRBD1 aligns across 12 bases. V lost 1 base, J lost 7 bases, and 4 bases stayed unmatched. The germline V gene encodes CDR1 LGHNT and CDR2 FRNRAP. CDR3 length: 15 residues. The CDR3 bases are TGTGCTAGTGGTTTGGACGGGACAGGGGGCAGTGGCTACACCTTC. Translation: CASGLDGTGGSGYTF.

V and J are TRBV2 and TRBJ1-2; perhaps TRBD1 as D (6 bases). The CDR3 consists of 15 residues. From germline, CDR1 is SNHLY and CDR2 FYNNEI. V dropped 3 bases and J dropped 7 bases, with 18 bases sitting between them. CDR3 sequence (DNA): TGTGCCAGCAGTGAGACAGCCCCAGGGGTAGGTGGCTACACCTTC. Residues: CASSETAPGVGGYTF.

The gene calls are TRBV5-1 and TRBJ2-5, with D tentatively TRBD1 (7 bases). Germline V lookup: CDR1 SGHRS, CDR2 YFSETQ. The CDR3 length is 16 residues. V lost 5 bases and J lost 0, with 17 bases in between. CDR3 in DNA: TGCGCCAGCAGGAATACAGGGGACTCGTACCAAGAGACCCAGTACTTC. Amino acid sequence: CASRNTGDSYQETQYF.

The rearrangement uses TRBV6-6 and TRBJ2-7, with TRBD2 matching over 10 bases. The germline V gene encodes CDR1 MNHNY and CDR2 SVGAGI (reference sequence). CDR3 size: 15 residues. J gave up 2 bases and V 7 bases, and 8 bases lay outside the gene matches. The CDR3 region has the DNA TGTGCCAGCACCTTCGAGCGGGGGGGCCCCTACGAGCAGTACTTC. It encodes CASTFERGGPYEQYF.

The rearrangement joins TRBV18 to TRBJ2-7; maybe TRBD1 (6 bases). V dropped 4 bases and J dropped 5 bases, with 15 bases sitting between them. The length of the CDR3 is 14 residues. Looked up from germline, CDR1 is KGHSH and CDR2 is LQKENI. The CDR3 sequence is CASSLNQQGNEQYF. The CDR3, as DNA: TGTGCCAGCTCACTAAACCAACAGGGAAACGAGCAGTACTTC.

The V and J genes are TRBV9 and TRBJ2-2; 13 bases are shared with TRBD2. Losses at the gene ends were 3 bases for V and 5 bases for J; bases not matched to a gene: 4. CDR3 length: 16 residues. Germline CDR1 SGDLS, CDR2 YYNGEE. This chain's CDR3 is CASSEGLAGRTGELFF. The CDR3 DNA follows: TGTGCCAGCAGCGAGGGACTAGCGGGGAGGACCGGGGAGCTGTTTTTT.

J is TRBJ2-5 and V is TRBV5-4, with 13 bases that match TRBD2. Germline V lookup: CDR1 SGHNT, CDR2 YYREEE (reference sequence). Germline trimming cut 3 bases from V and 4 bases from J; bases unmatched to any gene: 9. This CDR3 contains 17 residues. The CDR3 sequence: CASSWEGLAGRAETQYF. In nucleotides, the CDR3 is TGTGCCAGCAGCTGGGAGGGACTAGCGGGGAGGGCAGAGACCCAGTACTTC.

The rearrangement joins TRBV19 to TRBJ2-3, with 9 nucleotides matching TRBD2. The CDR3 has 17 residues. V was pared by 2 bases and J by 0 bases, with 6 bases of the junction left unmatched. Germline loops: CDR1 LNHDA, CDR2 SQIVND (reference sequence). CDR3: CASSITGLAGSTDTQYF. CDR3 nucleotide sequence: TGTGCCAGTAGTATAACCGGGCTAGCGGGGAGCACAGATACGCAGTATTTT.

This clone has a handful of counts. This chain's CDR3 is CASSLFPLDIYSNQPQHF. The DNA for the CDR3 is TGTGCCAGCAGCCTCTTCCCTTTGGACATTTATAGCAATCAGCCCCAGCATTTT. The V gene is TRBV21-1, the J gene TRBJ1-5; no DNA check was done on the table's D call, TRBD1. TRBV21-1 is described as a pseudogene. CDR3 length equals 18 residues.

The chain is built from TRBV18 and TRBJ2-1, with 11 nucleotides matching TRBD2. The germline V gene has CDR1 KGHSH and CDR2 LQKENI. The CDR3 has 15 amino acids. The J segment lost 10 bases and the V segment lost 8 bases, leaving 13 bases of the junction unmatched. The CDR3 reads CASGGQGTSGLEQFF. The CDR3 nucleotides are TGTGCCAGCGGCGGACAGGGGACTAGCGGACTCGAGCAGTTCTTC.

The chain recombines TRBV4-1 with TRBJ2-5, with D possibly TRBD2 on 6 matching bases. CDR1 MGHRA and CDR2 YSYEKL come from the germline V gene. Trimming took off 0 bases at V and 4 bases at J, with 15 bases between the two ends. The CDR3 covers 16 residues. The CDR3: CASSQEGHWGVETQYF. Written as DNA, the CDR3 is TGCGCCAGCAGCCAAGAAGGACATTGGGGGGTAGAGACCCAGTACTTC.

This chain links TRBV12-3 or TRBV12-4 with TRBJ1-1, with no clear D. Deletions cut 3 bases from V and 3 bases from J, with 8 bases between. CDR3 size: 13 residues. CDR3 protein: CASSFVQYTEAFF. The CDR3 DNA follows: TGTGCCAGCAGTTTTGTCCAGTACACTGAAGCTTTCTTT.

J is TRBJ1-1 and V is TRBV9; unclear D gene. V was cut by 2 bases and J by 2 bases, with 13 bases left in between. The CDR3 loop spans 15 amino acids. Germline CDR1 reads SGDLS; CDR2 reads YYNGEE. This chain's CDR3 is CASSVLDTPNTEAFF. CDR3 DNA: TGTGCCAGCAGCGTTTTAGACACCCCAAACACTGAAGCTTTCTTT.

This chain joins TRBV10-3 and TRBJ2-1; 14 bases are a match to TRBD2. Germline CDR1 is ENHRY and CDR2 is SYGVKD. The CDR3 covers 14 residues. Losses at the gene ends were 10 bases for V and 10 bases for J; bases not matched to a gene: 9. As DNA, the CDR3 is TGTGCCACAACCGGGACTAGCGGGAGTCAGGAGCAGTTCTTC. It is translated as CATTGTSGSQEQFF.

The J gene is TRBJ2-2, the V gene TRBV5-1; possibly TRBD2 for D (6 bases). The CDR3 has 15 amino acids. Per the germline V gene, CDR1 is SGHRS and CDR2 is YFSETQ. The V gene lost 0 bases and the J gene lost 7 bases, with 13 bases spanning the gap. CDR3 loop: CASSLGTGAGGELFF. The CDR3 nucleotides are TGCGCCAGCAGCTTGGGTACAGGAGCGGGCGGGGAGCTGTTTTTT.

The gene calls are TRBV14 and TRBJ1-2, with 12 nucleotides matching TRBD1. Trimming cost V 5 bases and J 7 bases; bases outside gene matches: 17. Germline assignment: CDR1 SGHDN and CDR2 FVKESK. The CDR3 runs 18 residues. The CDR3 DNA reads TGTGCCAGCAGCTCCCAGCCTGGGACAGGGGGCCAGTTGTCTGGCTACACCTTC. It yields the protein CASSSQPGTGGQLSGYTF.

The chain is built from TRBV28 and TRBJ2-1, with 7 bases lining up with TRBD2. V shed 3 bases and J 2 bases; nucleotides not matched to a gene: 10. CDR3 size: 17 residues. Per the germline V gene, CDR1 is MDHEN and CDR2 is SYDVKM. In nucleotides, the CDR3 is TGTGCCAGCAGTTTCGGAGGGGAGGGGTCCCCCTACAATGAGCAGTTCTTC. Translating gives CASSFGGEGSPYNEQFF.

The CDR3 nucleotides are TGTGCCAGCAGTTACAACCCGAGCGGGCGCACAGATACGCAGTATTTT. This gives the protein CASSYNPSGRTDTQYF. The J gene is TRBJ2-3, the V gene TRBV6-5; D may be TRBD2 (6 bases). Trimming shortened V by 2 bases and J by 1 base, and 13 bases separated the two germline ends. This CDR3 spans 16 amino acids. Germline V CDR1 and CDR2: MNHEY, SVGAGI.

This clone appeared a single time. The chain has TRBV28 and TRBJ2-2; 9 bases fit TRBD2. J was trimmed by 5 bases and V by 5 bases; bases with no gene match: 3. CDR3 length: 14 residues. CDR1 MDHEN and CDR2 SYDVKM come from the germline V gene. CDR3 sequence (DNA): TGTGCCAGCAGTAGCGGGGGGCCAACCGGGGAGCTGTTTTTT. Residues: CASSSGGPTGELFF.

This clone was detected once. The chain carries TRBV7-8 and TRBJ2-5, with 7 bases matching TRBD1. This CDR3 has 15 residues. With V trimmed by 5 bases and J by 0 bases, 6 bases remained unmatched. Germline values: CDR1 SGHVS, CDR2 FQNEAQ. The CDR3 spells CASSAFGTDQETQYF. The CDR3 coding sequence is TGTGCCAGCAGCGCCTTCGGGACAGACCAAGAGACCCAGTACTTC. The full variable domain, completed using reference TRBV7-8 and TRBJ2-5, is GAGVSQSPRYKVAKRGQDVALRCDPISGHVSLFWYQQALGQGPEFLTYFQNEAQLDKSGLPSDRFFAERPEGSVSTLKIQRTQQEDSAVYLCASSAFGTDQETQYFGPGTRLLVL.

This clone was counted between two and nine times. V is TRBV7-2 and J is TRBJ1-2, with a tentative D call TRBD1 (5 bases). V lost 4 bases and J 4 bases, leaving 13 bases between the germline ends. Germline CDR1 reads SGHTA; CDR2 reads FQGNSA. This CDR3 region has 14 residues. The CDR3 DNA reads TGTGCCAGCAGCTCCTCGGGGGGGAGCTATGGCTACACCTTC. It is translated as CASSSSGGSYGYTF.

Worth noting for this clone: At the DNA level, this CDR3 is encoded by other sequences in the same sample as well. The chain has TRBV14 and TRBJ2-1; a possible D gene is TRBD1 (6 bases). Germline values: CDR1 SGHDN, CDR2 FVKESK. The CDR3 sequence is 17 residues long. V lost 4 bases and J 0 bases, leaving 16 bases between the germline ends. Here the CDR3 reads CASSPSSGAGSYNEQFF. Here the CDR3 DNA reads TGTGCCAGCAGCCCCTCGTCAGGGGCCGGCTCCTACAATGAGCAGTTCTTC.